The sequence of this T cell receptor (beta chain) was determined in a study of glioma-infiltrating T cells after dendritic cell vaccination. This CDR3 has 15 residues. Germline values: CDR1 MDHEN, CDR2 SYDVKM. V was clipped by 7 bases and J by 3 bases; unmatched bases: 8. TCRdb keeps only in-frame clones here, not all; method: immunoSEQ multiplex PCR. Of tens of thousands of clones in the sample, under 90% were seen once. A remark on this clone: Its antigen is currently unknown.

Study results and caveats: Complete blood and tumor specimen sets were limited to few patients.

Sample time point: after dendritic cell vaccination, including at tumor progression/relapse. The chain couples TRBV28 to TRBJ2-2; 7 bases map to TRBD1. The sequence was collected from a human donor with glioblastoma. This specimen consisted of blood, obtained after dendritic cell vaccination. For the CDR3, the DNA is TGTGCCAGCAAACCCGGCAGGGGGTACACCGGGGAGCTGTTTTTT. Residues: CASKPGRGYTGELFF.